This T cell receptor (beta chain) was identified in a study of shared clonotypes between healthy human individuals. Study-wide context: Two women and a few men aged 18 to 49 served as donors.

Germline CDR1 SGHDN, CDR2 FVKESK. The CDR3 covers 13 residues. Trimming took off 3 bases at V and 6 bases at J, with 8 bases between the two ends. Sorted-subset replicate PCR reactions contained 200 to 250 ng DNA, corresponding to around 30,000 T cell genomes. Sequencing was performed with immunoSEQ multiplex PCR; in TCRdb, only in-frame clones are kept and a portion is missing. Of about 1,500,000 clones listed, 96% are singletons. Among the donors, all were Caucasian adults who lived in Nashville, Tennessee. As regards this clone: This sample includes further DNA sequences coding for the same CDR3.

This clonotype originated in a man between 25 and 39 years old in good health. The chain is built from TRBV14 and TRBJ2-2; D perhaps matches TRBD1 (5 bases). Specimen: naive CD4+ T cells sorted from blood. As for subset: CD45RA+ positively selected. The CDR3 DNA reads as TGTGCCAGCAGCCAGATCAGGGCCGGGGAGCTGTTTTTT. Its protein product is CASSQIRAGELFF.